The entry below describes one T cell receptor (beta chain). Its antigen is unknown. These data are taken from a study of cytomegalovirus exposure and HLA in healthy donors. Study summary: An early data release held 80 million or so unique TCRs from HLA-typed donors.

A multiplex PCR was run with 60 Vbeta primers and 13 Jbeta primers. TCRdb's copy holds only in-frame clones and misses some; the assay was immunoSEQ multiplex PCR. The data contain just over 95,000 clones, roughly 71% of them singletons. Study findings and constraints: Certain sequence variants were highly shared and formed a cluster, and this cluster was likely a sequencing artifact. In a later analysis, at a false discovery rate of 0.05, 16,951 TCR beta sequences matched HLA alleles.

The sequenced sample was PBMCs. The receptor comes from a woman aged 40 to 50 in good health and CMV-seronegative.

The CDR3 bases are TGCGCCAGCAGCTTGGCCGGGTCGGGTGCTACGCAGTATTTT. Its translation is CASSLAGSGATQYF. The chain employs TRBV5-1 and TRBJ2-3; D not certain. The V end lost 0 bases, the J end lost 8 bases, and 13 bases lay between the germline ends. This CDR3 has 14 residues. From germline, CDR1 is SGHRS and CDR2 YFSETQ.